The 14 T cell receptor beta chains reported below all come from one sample, sequenced in a study of blood T cell repertoires in COVID-19. Assay used: immunoSEQ multiplex PCR; TCRdb lists only in-frame clones, some missing. The sample carries over 150,000 clones, around 82% recorded once. The sequenced sample was peripheral blood. These receptors came from a man aged 60 to 69 with COVID-19, enrolled during active disease.

The chain is built from TRBV6-5 and TRBJ1-1; D is perhaps TRBD1 (5 bases). V lost 7 bases and J lost 6, with 18 bases in between. The CDR3 sequence is 14 residues long. Germline V gives CDR1 MNHEY, CDR2 SVGAGI. CDR3 sequence: CASTPAGGRPEAFF. For the CDR3, the DNA is TGTGCCAGCACCCCTGCGGGGGGACGGCCTGAAGCTTTCTTT.

The rearrangement uses TRBV3-1 (or the pseudogene TRBV3-2) and TRBJ2-1, with 8 bases that match TRBD2. V lost 1 base to trimming and J lost 14 bases; unmatched junction nucleotides: 7. CDR1 and CDR2 (germline): LGHDT, YNNKEL (reference sequence). This CDR3 is built from 13 residues. This CDR3 reads CASSQGASGFEFF. As DNA, the CDR3 is TGTGCCAGCAGCCAAGGGGCTAGCGGGTTCGAGTTCTTC.

The V gene is TRBV6-5, the J gene TRBJ1-2; D might be TRBD1 (6 bases). Germline V gene lookup returns CDR1 MNHEY and CDR2 SVGAGI. The CDR3 totals 15 residues. Between the trimmed V and J ends, which lost 2 bases and 6 bases, there was a span of 16 bases. The CDR3 DNA reads as TGTGCCAGCAGTTACAGTAGACAGGCGTCCCATGGCTACACCTTC. Protein product: CASSYSRQASHGYTF.

V gene TRBV11-2 combines with J gene TRBJ2-7, with 11 nucleotides matching TRBD2. Unmatched junction bases numbered 10, after V lost 4 bases and J lost 5 bases. Germline CDR1 is SGHAT and CDR2 is FQNNGV. This CDR3 spans 16 amino acids. The CDR3 nucleotides are TGTGCCAGCAGCTCGAACTTAGCGGGAGGGAAGAACGAGCAGTACTTC. Encoded protein: CASSSNLAGGKNEQYF.

The V gene is TRBV6-5, the J gene TRBJ2-3; D possibly corresponds to TRBD2 (7 bases). In germline, CDR1 is MNHEY, CDR2 SVGAGI. V dropped 6 bases and J dropped 6 bases, with 19 bases sitting between them. The CDR3 consists of 15 residues. The CDR3 protein is CASRQDAGARDTQYF. The CDR3 region has the DNA TGTGCCAGCAGACAGGACGCGGGGGCGCGTGATACGCAGTATTTT.

V and J are TRBV7-2 and TRBJ1-1, with D hard to call. The CDR3 length is 14 residues. Germline assignment: CDR1 SGHTA and CDR2 FQGNSA. Trimming left V 2 bases short and J 1 base short, with 8 bases between. CDR3 amino acids: CASSLYISNTEAFF. Here the CDR3 DNA reads TGTGCCAGCAGCTTATACATATCGAACACTGAAGCTTTCTTT.

The V and J genes are TRBV5-1 and TRBJ1-3, with no clear D. The CDR3 spans 14 residues. Per the germline V gene, CDR1 is SGHRS and CDR2 is YFSETQ. The V gene lost 4 bases and the J gene lost 0 bases, with 8 bases spanning the gap. The CDR3 loop is CASSLAVSGNTIYF. The CDR3 DNA is TGCGCCAGCAGCCTAGCGGTCTCTGGAAACACCATATATTTT.

The sample holds one count of this clone. The chain recombines TRBV5-1 with TRBJ2-6; D is unresolved. Trimming removed 7 bases from V and 0 bases from J, with 17 bases in between. The CDR3 is 17 amino acids. Germline V gene data show CDR1 as SGHRS and CDR2 as YFSETQ. Here the CDR3 DNA reads TGCGCCAGCGCCATGACGGTTAGAGGCTCTGGGGCCAACGTCCTGACTTTC. Its protein product is CASAMTVRGSGANVLTF.

The V gene is TRBV24-1, the J gene TRBJ2-3, with TRBD2 matching over 7 bases. Germline trimming cut 9 bases from V and 4 bases from J; bases unmatched to any gene: 9. The CDR3 is 14 residues long. Germline V gene lookup returns CDR1 KGHDR and CDR2 SFDVKD. CDR3: CATEGRAMADTQYF. Written as DNA, the CDR3 is TGTGCCACCGAAGGGAGGGCTATGGCAGATACGCAGTATTTT.

This chain joins TRBV10-3 and TRBJ1-2; 11 positions agree with TRBD1. The CDR3 is 15 amino acids. Germline loops: CDR1 ENHRY, CDR2 SYGVKD. V lost 4 bases, J lost 8 bases, and 9 bases stayed unmatched. CDR3 sequence: CAISGPDRGLSGYTF. CDR3 DNA sequence: TGTGCCATCAGTGGCCCGGACAGGGGGCTTTCCGGCTACACCTTC.

The chain joins TRBV28 to TRBJ1-4; 7 bases fit TRBD1. CDR1 is MDHEN and CDR2 is SYDVKM in the germline V gene. The CDR3 runs to 15 residues. Trimming cost V 5 bases and J 1 base; bases outside gene matches: 4. DNA for the CDR3: TGTGCCAGCAGTCCGAACAGGGGAACTAATGAAAAACTGTTTTTT. This sequence encodes CASSPNRGTNEKLFF.

The chain couples TRBV4-3 to TRBJ1-1; 7 nucleotides agree with TRBD1. From germline, CDR1 is LGHNA and CDR2 YSLEER. This CDR3 spans 15 amino acids. V lost 3 bases, J lost 0 bases, and 4 bases stayed unmatched. CDR3 nucleotide sequence: TGCGCCAGCAGCCAGCAACAGGGGATGAACACTGAAGCTTTCTTT. This gives the protein CASSQQQGMNTEAFF.

Points on this clone: Mismatch with germline at one junction end may stem from a read error. This chain uses TRBV19 with TRBJ2-2; 12 nucleotides agree with TRBD1. The CDR3 totals 13 residues. Germline values: CDR1 LNHDA, CDR2 SQIVND (reference sequence). CDR3 sequence reads: CASSGTGGGKLFF. Here the CDR3 DNA reads TGTGCCAGTAGCGGGACAGGGGGCGGGAAGCTGTTTTTT.

The V and J genes are TRBV5-1 and TRBJ2-1, with 7 positions matching TRBD2. This CDR3 comprises 17 residues. Germline CDR1 SGHRS, CDR2 YFSETQ. The ends lost 4 bases at V and 3 bases at J; junction bases unmatched: 13. The CDR3 DNA is TGCGCCAGCAGCCCTAGTCGACTAGCCCAGCTCTACAATGAGCAGTTCTTC. Amino acids: CASSPSRLAQLYNEQFF.